The clone carrying this TCR beta chain was found a few times. Its antigen is not known. The data stem from a study of CD8 T cells in ankylosing spondylitis. Study-level results: A TCR beta motif of eight highly homologous variants appeared characteristic of ankylosing spondylitis blood.

The CDR3 loop spans 13 amino acids. CDR1 is SGHRS, CDR2 YFSETQ, per germline. The germline V and J ends were trimmed by 4 bases and 5 bases, with 12 bases remaining between them. TCRdb reanalysed the 5' RACE reads using MiXCR and keeps one entry per CDR3 protein. In the table there are a few hundred thousand distinct CDR3 sequences, more than 9.5% of which are singletons. The sequencing input was blood, either unsorted or a sorted T cell fraction (not recorded which). The receptor's source is a male donor with ankylosing spondylitis. The chain employs TRBV5-1 and TRBJ2-5, with a weak D call TRBD1 (6 bases). The CDR3 bases are TGCGCCAGCAGCGATACAGGGTTGGAGACCCAGTACTTC. Translated, it gives CASSDTGLETQYF.